This TCR beta chain was recovered during a study of T cells in Graves' hyperthyroidism and ophthalmopathy. The CDR3 covers 16 residues. The J segment lost 0 bases and the V segment lost 3 bases, leaving 8 bases of the junction unmatched. Germline V gene sequence: CDR1 DFQATT, CDR2 SNEGSKA (reference sequence). Graves' hyperthyroidism without ophthalmopathy progression within 18 months was termed stable. TCR beta CDR3 regions were amplified from RNA transcripts. A first-round RT-PCR of the TCR CDR3 used the HTBI primer set. TCRdb called the multiplex PCR reads again in MiXCR, with one record for every CDR3 protein. The sample lists around 420,000 distinct CDR3 sequences; about a sixth were seen once. The sample holds many counts of this clonotype. The antigen remains undetermined. Study-wide points: For ophthalmopathy, model prediction preceded onset by a median about 6.4 months.

This chain uses TRBV20-1 with TRBJ2-4; 7 nucleotides match TRBD1. The sequence derives from a woman younger than 35 with Graves' hyperthyroidism. The sequenced sample consisted of blood. The CDR3 coding sequence is TGCAGTGCTAGCCGCCAGGGGGTCCAAGCCAAAAACATTCAGTACTTC. Translated, it gives CSASRQGVQAKNIQYF.